The 29 T cell receptor beta chains below were found in one sample sequenced in a study of blood T cell repertoires in COVID-19. Only in-frame clones appear in the TCRdb table, and some are missing; sequencing was by immunoSEQ multiplex PCR. The table records over 150,000 clones, around 79% of them present only once. Sequencing was performed on PBMCs or T cells enriched from blood (not recorded which). These receptors all stem from a woman aged 70-85 years in a cohort exposed to, infected with or recovered from COVID-19 (not recorded which).

The chain has TRBV18 and TRBJ2-4; possible D gene TRBD1, 5 bases. CDR3 size: 16 residues. Germline CDR1 KGHSH, CDR2 LQKENI. Trimming took off 4 bases at V and 1 base at J, with 14 bases between the two ends. The CDR3 DNA is TGTGCCAGCTCACAACGGACCAGGGTGGCCAAAAACATTCAGTACTTC. It is translated as CASSQRTRVAKNIQYF.

The chain recombines TRBV28 with TRBJ1-3; tentative D call: TRBD1 (6 bases). The CDR3 runs 15 residues. The V gene lost 1 base and the J gene lost 6 bases, with 13 bases spanning the gap. Germline assignment: CDR1 MDHEN and CDR2 SYDVKM. For the CDR3, the DNA is TGTGCCAGCAGTTTATCAACAGGGCTTGAAAACACCATATATTTT. It translates to CASSLSTGLENTIYF.

The chain has TRBV20-1 and TRBJ2-7; 13 bases match TRBD2. The V and J ends lost 3 bases and 4 bases, in that order; junction bases with no gene match: 9. The V gene's germline CDR1 is DFQATT and CDR2 SNEGSKA (reference sequence). The CDR3 has 16 residues. The chain's CDR3 is CSASAPGLAGLYEQYF. The CDR3 region has the DNA TGCAGTGCTAGTGCACCGGGACTAGCGGGATTGTACGAGCAGTACTTC.

The rearrangement uses TRBV28 and TRBJ1-2, with a tentative D call TRBD1 (5 bases). V shed 10 bases and J shed 5 bases, with 17 bases lying between them. The CDR3 is 13 residues long. The germline gives CDR1 MDHEN, CDR2 SYDVKM. CDR3 sequence (DNA): TGTGCCACCATACAGGACCTATCATATGGCTACACCTTC. It codes for CATIQDLSYGYTF.

The V gene is TRBV5-5, the J gene TRBJ1-2, with 7 bases identical to TRBD1. Trimming cost V 4 bases and J 5 bases; bases outside gene matches: 11. The germline CDR1 and CDR2 sequences are SGHKS and YYEKEE (reference sequence). This CDR3 has 15 amino acids. The CDR3 sequence: CASSPARQGPYGYTF. In DNA, the CDR3 is TGTGCCAGCAGCCCGGCGAGACAGGGACCTTATGGCTACACCTTC.

This clone was seen just once. The gene calls are TRBV2 and TRBJ2-3, with D perhaps TRBD2 (5 bases). CDR1 is SNHLY, CDR2 FYNNEI, per germline. Trimming shortened V by 8 bases and J by 2 bases, and 11 bases separated the two germline ends. CDR3 length: 13 amino acids. CDR3 in DNA: TGTGCCAGCTGCGGCGGGCCCACAGATACGCAGTATTTT. Translated: CASCGGPTDTQYF.

The J gene is TRBJ2-1, the V gene TRBV9; TRBD1 matches at 7 bases. Trimming cost V 0 bases and J 2 bases; bases outside gene matches: 8. CDR3 length equals 17 residues. Germline values: CDR1 SGDLS, CDR2 YYNGEE. CDR3 DNA sequence: TGTGCCAGCAGCGTAGGAGGGGGCGTGACTGCCTACAATGAGCAGTTCTTC. Its translation is CASSVGGGVTAYNEQFF.

The chain links TRBV4-1 to TRBJ1-5; D gene uncertain. Germline V gene sequence: CDR1 MGHRA, CDR2 YSYEKL. Trimming removed 0 bases from V and 5 bases from J, with 11 bases in between. This CDR3 is 15 amino acids long. As DNA, the CDR3 is TGCGCCAGCAGCCAAGACATTGGGGAGGATCAGCCCCAGCATTTT. Protein sequence: CASSQDIGEDQPQHF.

The gene calls are TRBV6-1 and TRBJ1-4; 8 positions agree with TRBD1. Losses at the gene ends were 2 bases for V and 4 bases for J; bases not matched to a gene: 3. The CDR3 sequence is 15 residues long. The germline CDR1 and CDR2 sequences are MNHNS and SASEGT. The chain's CDR3 is CASSEFGQGNEKLFF. The CDR3 nucleotides are TGTGCCAGCAGTGAATTCGGACAGGGTAATGAAAAACTGTTTTTT.

This sequence joins TRBV7-9 and TRBJ1-3, with a tentative D call TRBD1 (5 bases). This CDR3 region has 12 residues. The germline V gene encodes CDR1 SEHNR and CDR2 FQNEAQ (reference sequence). The V end was cut by 5 bases, the J end by 11 bases, with 13 bases between. CDR3 coding DNA: TGTGCCAGCAGCCAACGACAGAACGCCATATATTTT. Encoded protein: CASSQRQNAIYF.

The chain recombines TRBV5-1 with TRBJ2-7; D not resolved. Germline CDR1 and CDR2: SGHRS and YFSETQ. CDR3 length equals 12 residues. V was shortened by 4 bases and J by 9 bases, with 14 bases between the two germline ends. CDR3 sequence reads: CASSLNAAPQYF. CDR3 nucleotides: TGCGCCAGCAGCCTAAACGCCGCACCGCAGTACTTC.

This clone was counted between two and nine times. V usage is TRBV5-6 and J usage is TRBJ2-1; possibly TRBD2 for D (6 bases). The CDR3 is 16 amino acids. In germline, CDR1 is SGHDT, CDR2 YYEEEE. Trimming took 1 base from V and 3 from J, leaving 14 bases between them. The CDR3 DNA reads as TGTGCCAGCAGCTTGTATGGGACTTTAGTCTACAATGAGCAGTTCTTC. This encodes CASSLYGTLVYNEQFF.

The chain carries TRBV28 and TRBJ2-7; 9 positions match TRBD2. Germline V gives CDR1 MDHEN, CDR2 SYDVKM. V was pared by 4 bases and J by 4 bases, with 17 bases of the junction left unmatched. The CDR3 spans 18 residues. CDR3 sequence: CASSSGASGNGGIYEQYF. The CDR3, as DNA: TGTGCCAGCAGTTCAGGGGCTAGCGGGAATGGGGGAATTTACGAGCAGTACTTC.

This rearrangement joins TRBV15 to TRBJ2-1, with 7 bases identical to TRBD2. Germline loops: CDR1 LNHNV, CDR2 YYDKDF (reference sequence). The V gene end was trimmed by 0 bases and the J gene end by 8 bases; junction bases not matched to a gene: 10. This CDR3 has 16 residues. Here the CDR3 reads CATSRDLSGWRDEQFF. As DNA, the CDR3 is TGTGCCACCAGCAGAGATCTTAGCGGGTGGAGGGATGAGCAGTTCTTC.

This clone was seen a few times. The chain couples TRBV12-3 or TRBV12-4 to TRBJ1-2; D gene uncertain. The CDR3 is made up of 13 amino acids. V was cut by 5 bases and J by 7 bases, with 14 bases left in between. The CDR3 bases are TGTGCCAGCAGTGGGGTAGGGCGGGGTGGCTACACCTTC. It yields the protein CASSGVGRGGYTF.

In its sample, this clone was seen once. The rearrangement uses TRBV24-1 and TRBJ2-1; TRBD2 aligns across 8 bases. V dropped 3 bases and J dropped 7; count of bases not matched to a gene: 16. Germline CDR1 is KGHDR and CDR2 is SFDVKD. The CDR3 runs to 18 residues. As DNA, the CDR3 is TGTGCCACCAGTGATCCACCGCTATCGGGAGGGCCCCGGAATGAGCAGTTCTTC. Amino acids: CATSDPPLSGGPRNEQFF.

This clone was seen a single time. V gene TRBV28 combines with J gene TRBJ2-3; TRBD2 might be the D (5 bases). Looked up from germline, CDR1 is MDHEN and CDR2 is SYDVKM. Trimming shortened V by 4 bases and J by 5 bases, and 7 bases separated the two germline ends. The CDR3 is 12 residues long. This chain's CDR3 is CASSWRLDTQYF. The CDR3 region has the DNA TGTGCCAGCAGTTGGAGGCTAGATACGCAGTATTTT. Combining the CDR3 with reference TRBV28 and TRBJ2-3 gives the whole variable domain DVKVTQSSRYLVKRTGEKVFLECVQDMDHENMFWYRQDPGLGLRLIYFSYDVKMKEKGDIPEGYSVSREKKERFSLILESASTNQTSMYLCASSWRLDTQYFGPGTRLTVL.

The rearrangement links TRBV5-4 to TRBJ1-3; 11 nucleotides agree with TRBD1. The ends lost 2 bases at V and 4 bases at J; junction bases unmatched: 2. Germline lookup yields CDR1 SGHNT and CDR2 YYREEE (reference sequence). CDR3 length: 15 amino acids. Here the CDR3 DNA reads TGTGCCAGCAGCTTCGGACAGGGGGCGGGAAACACCATATATTTT. Protein sequence: CASSFGQGAGNTIYF.

The chain links TRBV6-5 to TRBJ1-5, with 11 bases that match TRBD1. The length of the CDR3 is 14 residues. Trimming took 6 bases from V and 4 from J; bases not matched to a gene: 2. CDR1 and CDR2 (germline): MNHEY, SVGAGI. The CDR3 coding sequence is TGTGCCAGCAGGCGGGACAGGGGGAATCAGCCCCAGCATTTT. Amino acid sequence: CASRRDRGNQPQHF.

J is TRBJ2-1 and V is TRBV5-1, with 7 bases aligning to TRBD2. In germline, CDR1 is SGHRS, CDR2 YFSETQ. Trimming cost V 6 bases and J 4 bases; bases outside gene matches: 7. The CDR3 is 14 residues long. The CDR3 loop is CASKVSGYYNEQFF. The CDR3 DNA sequence: TGCGCCAGCAAAGTTAGCGGGTATTACAATGAGCAGTTCTTC. Drawing the rest from reference TRBV5-1 and TRBJ2-1, the complete variable domain is KAGVTQTPRYLIKTRGQQVTLSCSPISGHRSVSWYQQTPGQGLQFLFEYFSETQRNKGNFPGRFSGRQFSNSRSEMNVSTLELGDSALYLCASKVSGYYNEQFFGPGTRLTVL.

The chain has TRBV28 and TRBJ2-7; tentative D call: TRBD1 (5 bases). Germline CDR1 reads MDHEN; CDR2 reads SYDVKM. The CDR3 totals 14 residues. Trimming took 2 bases from V and 3 from J, leaving 11 bases between them. CDR3 region: CASSLEVDNYEQYF. In DNA, the CDR3 is TGTGCCAGCAGTTTAGAGGTGGACAACTACGAGCAGTACTTC.

The chain combines TRBV7-6 with TRBJ2-6, with TRBD1 matching over 8 bases. The CDR3 consists of 17 residues. Germline V gives CDR1 SGHVS, CDR2 FNYEAQ. V was pared by 3 bases and J by 0 bases, with 4 bases of the junction left unmatched. Here the CDR3 reads CASSLGTGNSGANVLTF. The CDR3 DNA is TGTGCCAGCAGCTTGGGGACAGGCAACTCTGGGGCCAACGTCCTGACTTTC.

This clone was detected only a few times. The rearrangement links TRBV11-3 to TRBJ2-1; 10 bases are shared with TRBD2. Per the germline V gene, CDR1 is SGHNT and CDR2 is YENEEA. The CDR3 consists of 15 residues. Trimming cost V 5 bases and J 6 bases; bases outside gene matches: 7. The CDR3 is CASSLIAGGRNEQFF. CDR3 nucleotides: TGTGCCAGCAGCCTTATAGCGGGAGGTCGCAATGAGCAGTTCTTC. Variable domain in full (rest from reference TRBV11-3 and TRBJ2-1): EAGVVQSPRYKIIEKKQPVAFWCNPISGHNTLYWYLQNLGQGPELLIRYENEEAVDDSQLPKDRFSAERLKGVDSTLKIQPAELGDSAVYLCASSLIAGGRNEQFFGPGTRLTVL.

The CDR3 sequence is CASSQGGQGGYGTTEAFF. CDR3 sequence (DNA): TGTGCCAGCAGCCAAGGGGGTCAAGGGGGCTATGGGACGACTGAAGCTTTCTTT. The V and J genes are TRBV4-2 and TRBJ1-1; TRBD1 matches at 7 bases. The junction had 16 bases not matched to a gene; V was cut back by 1 base and J by 5 bases. The CDR3 spans 18 residues. The germline CDR1 and CDR2 sequences are LGHNA and YNFKEQ.

V gene TRBV6-2 or TRBV6-3 combines with J gene TRBJ2-5; 14 bases align to TRBD2. The CDR3 is made up of 16 amino acids. J lost 1 base, V lost 4 bases, and 2 bases had no gene match. Per the germline V gene, CDR1 is MNHEY and CDR2 is SVGEGT. CDR3 in DNA: TGTGCCAGCAGTTCAGGACTAGCGGGAGGCCAAGAGACCCAGTACTTC. Translating it yields CASSSGLAGGQETQYF.

This clone was seen only a few times. J is TRBJ2-1 and V is TRBV25-1; maybe TRBD2 (6 bases). Trimming removed 8 bases from V and 7 bases from J, with 18 bases in between. This CDR3 contains 14 residues. Germline assignment: CDR1 MGHDK and CDR2 SYGVNS. CDR3 nucleotides: TGTGCCAGCCGCCCGGCGGGGCCCTGGAATGAGCAGTTCTTC. Translating gives CASRPAGPWNEQFF.

The chain joins TRBV28 to TRBJ1-2; 12 nucleotides agree with TRBD1. Germline trimming cut 5 bases from V and 5 bases from J; bases unmatched to any gene: 12. The CDR3 extends over 17 amino acids. Germline assignment: CDR1 MDHEN and CDR2 SYDVKM. The CDR3 bases are TGTGCCAGCAGTGAACTCACCGGGACAGGGGGCTATTATGGCTACACCTTC. It encodes CASSELTGTGGYYGYTF.

In DNA form, the CDR3 reads TGTGCCAGCAGTTTTAACAGGGGTTACACTGAAGCTTTCTTT. This codes for CASSFNRGYTEAFF. V and J are TRBV6-2 or TRBV6-3 and TRBJ1-1; 7 nucleotides match TRBD1. Germline V CDR1 and CDR2: MNHEY, SVGEGT. The CDR3 spans 14 residues. The V and J ends lost 4 bases and 3 bases, in that order; junction bases with no gene match: 5.

The chain combines TRBV29-1 with TRBJ2-5; 8 nucleotides align to TRBD1. Germline values: CDR1 SQVTM, CDR2 ANQGSEA. J lost 6 bases, V lost 6 bases, and 6 bases had no gene match. CDR3 length: 12 residues. CDR3 sequence reads: CSVDRVEKTQYF. The CDR3 DNA sequence: TGCAGCGTGGACAGGGTCGAGAAGACCCAGTACTTC.